The 23 T cell receptor beta chains in this list originate from one sample, sequenced in a study of vaccination and CD4 T cells after COVID-19. Sequenced with the Oncomine TCR Beta short-read assay was DNA taken from cultured CD4+ T cells. TCRdb ran MiXCR on the PCR reads and lists one entry per CDR3 protein. This table holds tens of thousands of distinct CDR3 sequences, approximately 29% found once. Specified time point: late sampling 161 to 241 days after vaccination in three convalescent patients. Treatment indicated: roughly 11-day PBMC culture with coronavirus spike peptide pools or control peptides (ViraFEST assay). The antigens of these receptors remain unknown. Specimen: CD4+ T cells from blood, cultured in vitro, collected about 7 months after SARS-CoV-2 vaccination. Receptors originate from a human donor who had recovered from COVID-19.

This clonotype was counted between two and nine times. V gene TRBV10-3 combines with J gene TRBJ2-6, with D unclear. CDR1 and CDR2 from the germline V gene are ENHRY and SYGVKD. The CDR3 runs to 16 residues. V dropped 3 bases and J dropped 0 bases, with 9 bases sitting between them. CDR3 residues: CAISDGFSSGANVLTF. In DNA form, the CDR3 reads TGTGCCATCAGTGACGGTTTCTCCTCTGGGGCCAACGTCCTGACTTTC.

By share, this clonotype counts as medium-sized (0.01 to 0.1%). This sequence joins TRBV20-1 and TRBJ2-3; D unresolved. The CDR3 consists of 14 residues. Germline V gene data show CDR1 as DFQATT and CDR2 as SNEGSKA (reference sequence). Trimming removed 3 bases from V and 0 bases from J, with 10 bases in between. The CDR3 loop reads CSASRPLSTDTQYF. DNA for the CDR3: TGCAGTGCTAGTCGACCCCTTAGCACAGATACGCAGTATTTT.

The chain is built from TRBV20-1 and TRBJ1-1; D call uncertain. The CDR3 sequence is 12 residues long. Looked up from germline, CDR1 is DFQATT and CDR2 is SNEGSKA (reference sequence). With 5 bases removed from V and 1 base from J, the gap between germline ends came to 8 bases. CDR3 sequence: CSAWRTNTEAFF. CDR3 coding DNA: TGCAGTGCTTGGCGGACGAACACTGAAGCTTTCTTT.

J is TRBJ1-2 and V is TRBV20-1; a possible D gene is TRBD1 (5 bases). There are 13 residues in the CDR3. Trimming removed 1 base from V and 5 bases from J, with 11 bases in between. Germline V gene lookup returns CDR1 DFQATT and CDR2 SNEGSKA (reference sequence). The chain's CDR3 is CSARAPDMYGYTF. CDR3 sequence (DNA): TGCAGTGCTAGAGCCCCGGACATGTATGGCTACACCTTC.

This clonotype was found once. The chain links TRBV20-1 to TRBJ2-5; D may be TRBD2 (6 bases). The CDR3 is 12 amino acids. The ends were cut back, 7 bases at V and 3 bases at J, with 12 bases in the middle. Per the germline V gene, CDR1 is DFQATT and CDR2 is SNEGSKA (reference sequence). This CDR3 reads CSVERVKETQYF. The DNA of the CDR3 is TGCAGTGTCGAGCGGGTCAAAGAGACCCAGTACTTC.

Only a few counts were recorded for this clonotype. This chain connects TRBV6-2 or TRBV6-3 to TRBJ2-3; 9 positions match TRBD1. This CDR3 is built from 14 residues. V was pared by 7 bases and J by 4 bases, with 6 bases of the junction left unmatched. From germline, CDR1 is MNHEY and CDR2 SVGEGT. CDR3 sequence reads: CASIGTGRPDTQYF. DNA for the CDR3: TGTGCCAGCATCGGGACAGGGAGGCCAGATACGCAGTATTTT.

Remarks on this clonotype: The conserved phenylalanine or tryptophan normally closing the CDR3 is absent here, so this likely arose from a read error. The chain links TRBV29-1 to TRBJ1-2; 9 bases agree with TRBD1. In germline, CDR1 is SQVTM, CDR2 ANQGSEA. This CDR3 region has 14 residues. The J segment lost 5 bases and the V segment lost 6 bases, leaving 10 bases of the junction unmatched. CDR3: CSVGTGYPSYGYTL. CDR3 bases: TGCAGCGTAGGGACAGGGTACCCTTCTTATGGCTACACCCTC.

The chain uses TRBV6-2 or TRBV6-3 and TRBJ2-5; 13 nucleotides align to TRBD2. The CDR3 runs to 15 residues. The V segment lost 7 bases and the J segment 10 bases; nucleotides outside the gene matches: 12. CDR1 and CDR2 from the germline V gene are MNHEY and SVGEGT. The CDR3 reads CASTPTRLAGGDQYF. In DNA, the CDR3 is TGTGCCAGCACTCCAACGAGACTAGCGGGGGGTGACCAGTACTTC.

The chain links TRBV20-1 to TRBJ1-1; D unclear. Germline assignment: CDR1 DFQATT and CDR2 SNEGSKA (reference sequence). The CDR3 length is 13 residues. Between the trimmed V and J ends, which lost 5 bases and 2 bases, there was a span of 12 bases. The CDR3 region is CSAEKWGNTEAFF. In DNA form, the CDR3 reads TGCAGTGCTGAGAAGTGGGGAAACACTGAAGCTTTCTTT.

This clonotype occurred a few times. The chain is built from TRBV7-3 and TRBJ2-1, with 8 nucleotides matching TRBD1. The V segment lost 3 bases and the J segment 2 bases; nucleotides outside the gene matches: 3. This CDR3 has 15 residues. Per the germline V gene, CDR1 is SGHTA and CDR2 is FQGTGA. The CDR3 DNA follows: TGTGCCAGCAGCTTTGGGACAGGAACCTACAATGAGCAGTTCTTC. This translates into CASSFGTGTYNEQFF.

By sample share, this clonotype is medium-sized (0.01 to 0.1%). At one end, the junction sequence differs from germline, possibly due to a read error. The CDR3 nucleotides read TGTGCTAGCAGCCCGGACAGATACAATGAGCAGTTCTTC. This sequence encodes CASSPDRYNEQFF. The chain joins TRBV7-7 to TRBJ2-1; D may be TRBD1 (6 bases). The CDR3 is 13 amino acids. Germline-derived CDR1 and CDR2 are SSHAT and FNYEAQ (reference sequence). Using reference TRBV7-7 and TRBJ2-1 for the parts outside the CDR3, the full variable domain is GAGVSQSPRYKVTKRGQDVTLRCDPISSHATLYWYQQALGQGPEFLTYFNYEAQPDKSGLPSDRFSAERPEGSISTLTIQRTEQRDSAMYRCASSPDRYNEQFFGPGTRLTVL.

This clonotype turned up a few times. J is TRBJ1-1 and V is TRBV20-1; D is perhaps TRBD1 (5 bases). From germline, CDR1 is DFQATT and CDR2 SNEGSKA (reference sequence). This CDR3 is built from 12 residues. Trimming removed 5 bases at V and 5 bases at J, with 12 bases between. The CDR3 DNA reads as TGCAGTGCTCGACAGCCTGGGACTGAAGCTTTCTTT. Translation gives CSARQPGTEAFF.

The chain employs TRBV7-2 and TRBJ2-7; TRBD2 matches at 13 bases. The V gene end was trimmed by 1 base and the J gene end by 6 bases; junction bases not matched to a gene: 6. CDR1 SGHTA and CDR2 FQGNSA come from the germline V gene. The CDR3 is 16 residues long. The CDR3 protein is CASSLGLAGGLSEQYF. Here the CDR3 DNA reads TGTGCCAGCAGCTTAGGACTAGCGGGGGGTCTTTCCGAGCAGTACTTC.

The V and J genes are TRBV5-8 and TRBJ1-5, with D uncertain. The V end was cut by 0 bases, the J end by 2 bases, with 3 bases between. The CDR3 consists of 13 residues. Germline CDR1 reads SGHTS; CDR2 reads YDEGEE. CDR3 sequence reads: CASSLGRNQPQHF. The CDR3 coding sequence is TGTGCCAGCAGCTTGGGTCGCAATCAGCCCCAGCATTTT.

By share, this clonotype counts as medium-sized. The chain employs TRBV7-9 and TRBJ1-2; 7 bases align to TRBD1. With V trimmed by 5 bases and J by 4 bases, 10 bases remained unmatched. Germline-derived CDR1 and CDR2 are SEHNR and FQNEAQ (reference sequence). CDR3 length: 15 amino acids. CDR3 region: CASSPGPGGGYGYTF. The CDR3 region has the DNA TGTGCCAGCAGCCCGGGCCCAGGGGGAGGCTATGGCTACACCTTC.

The chain carries TRBV20-1 and TRBJ1-6; D gene unclear. The CDR3 totals 12 residues. With 1 base removed from V and 10 bases from J, the gap between germline ends came to 8 bases. In germline, CDR1 is DFQATT, CDR2 SNEGSKA (reference sequence). The DNA of the CDR3 is TGCAGTGCTAGAGCTCCCCAATCACCCCTCCACTTT. This translates into CSARAPQSPLHF.

This clonotype has more than one count but fewer than ten. The chain combines TRBV6-5 with TRBJ2-7, with D unresolved. Germline loops: CDR1 MNHEY, CDR2 SVGAGI. The V end was cut by 2 bases, the J end by 0 bases, with 11 bases between. CDR3 size: 15 residues. In DNA, the CDR3 is TGTGCCAGCAGTTACCCGGCCCGACACTCCTACGAGCAGTACTTC. Its translation is CASSYPARHSYEQYF.

The chain links TRBV24-1 to TRBJ1-4, with a weak D call TRBD1 (6 bases). Trimming removed 9 bases from V and 12 bases from J, with 16 bases in between. This CDR3 region has 12 residues. Germline V gene lookup returns CDR1 KGHDR and CDR2 SFDVKD. The CDR3 DNA sequence: TGTGCCACCGATCGGGGGCGAGGAGAACTGTTTTTT. Amino acid sequence: CATDRGRGELFF.

In DNA form, the CDR3 reads TGTGCCAGCGATGGACTAGCGGGAGGGACAGATACGCAGTATTTT. Translating it yields CASDGLAGGTDTQYF. The rearrangement links TRBV6-1 to TRBJ2-3; 15 nucleotides line up with TRBD2. This CDR3 contains 15 residues. J was trimmed by 3 bases and V by 8 bases; bases with no gene match: 3. Germline lookup yields CDR1 MNHNS and CDR2 SASEGT.

The chain joins TRBV7-8 to TRBJ1-2; 9 bases are shared with TRBD1. V was pared by 5 bases and J by 4 bases, with 8 bases of the junction left unmatched. Germline-derived CDR1 and CDR2 are SGHVS and FQNEAQ. The length of the CDR3 is 15 residues. The CDR3 DNA reads TGTGCCAGCAGCCCCTGGGACAGGGAGAGCTATGGCTACACCTTC. It encodes CASSPWDRESYGYTF.

This clonotype occurred once. The rearrangement joins TRBV4-3 to TRBJ2-5; maybe TRBD1 (6 bases). This CDR3 contains 15 residues. Germline CDR1 reads LGHNA; CDR2 reads YSLEER. Trimming removed 0 bases at V and 5 bases at J, with 13 bases between. DNA of the CDR3: TGCGCCAGCAGCCAAGATCAGCATGGGGGCGAGACCCAGTACTTC. Translating gives CASSQDQHGGETQYF.

V gene TRBV6-7 combines with J gene TRBJ2-3; D might be TRBD2 (6 bases). TRBV6-7 falls under the ORF class, with uncertain function. Trimming shortened V by 6 bases and J by 2 bases, and 18 bases separated the two germline ends. This CDR3 is 16 amino acids long. The CDR3 is CASRTGTGRYTDTQYF. CDR3 sequence (DNA): TGTGCCAGCAGGACTGGGACTGGAAGATACACAGATACGCAGTATTTT.

The chain has TRBV29-1 and TRBJ1-1; D gene ambiguous. CDR3 length: 14 residues. In germline, CDR1 is SQVTM, CDR2 ANQGSEA. V was shortened by 5 bases and J by 1 base, with 14 bases between the two germline ends. CDR3 residues: CSVSLSVGNTEAFF. The CDR3 coding sequence is TGCAGCGTTTCGCTTTCAGTCGGGAACACTGAAGCTTTCTTT.